This T cell receptor (beta chain) comes out of a study of blood T cell repertoires in COVID-19. Study-level background: COVID-19 samples, acute and convalescent, were from the United States, Italy and Spain. The cDNA or gDNA used as material had been derived from T cells, B-cell-depleted T cells, or PBMCs.

In the original workflow: Quantification of nucleated cells was approximated via reference gene primer amplification. This table comes from immunoSEQ multiplex PCR, and its TCRdb copy is limited to in-frame clones, with some not included. V, J and clone size were drawn from that table, and D and trimming were deduced from the DNA. The sample carries 250,000 to 350,000 clones, about 82% recorded once. This CDR3 comprises 14 residues. Germline CDR1 LGHDT, CDR2 YNNKEL (reference sequence). Between the trimmed V and J ends, which lost 3 bases and 2 bases, there was a span of 10 bases. The V and J genes are TRBV3-1 (or the pseudogene TRBV3-2) and TRBJ1-2; no clear D. This receptor was obtained from a woman between 45 and 60 years old with active or convalescent COVID-19. Sequences were obtained from peripheral blood. CDR3 coding DNA: TGTGCCAGCAGCCAGCAACCGGGGAACTATGGCTACACCTTC. Translating it yields CASSQQPGNYGYTF.